Listed here are 10 T cell receptor beta chains from one sample, sequenced in a study of regulatory T cells in long-lasting Graves disease. Time point defined: persistent/refractory GD, antithyroid drugs over 5 years with positive TRAb. Generation of the TCR library employed RNA extracted from PBMCs. The authors built TCR beta libraries using iRepertoire HTBI primers and Arm-PCR of CDR3 regions. TCRdb re-called the multiplex PCR reads with MiXCR, one entry per CDR3 protein. The table lists about 430,000 distinct CDR3 sequences, around 23% of them singletons. This sample comprised peripheral blood mononuclear cells (PBMCs), obtained when the disease was refractory, from a patient treated with antithyroid drugs. The receptors here all came from a female donor with Graves disease.

This clonotype was counted ten times or more. V and J are TRBV5-6 and TRBJ1-2, with D maybe TRBD1 (5 bases). CDR1 and CDR2 from the germline V gene are SGHDT and YYEEEE. The CDR3 consists of 14 residues. V lost 4 bases to trimming and J lost 4 bases, with 14 bases between them. Here the CDR3 reads CASSPRTQGYGYTF. In nucleotides, the CDR3 is TGTGCCAGCAGCCCAAGGACCCAGGGCTATGGCTACACCTTC.

This clonotype occurred a few times. This chain uses TRBV9 with TRBJ1-1; the match to TRBD1 covers 9 bases. With 2 bases clipped from V and 7 bases from J, the junction kept 9 bases outside the gene matches. There are 15 residues in the CDR3. Germline-derived CDR1 and CDR2 are SGDLS and YYNGEE. CDR3 residues: CASSVELDRGIEAFF. The CDR3, as DNA: TGTGCCAGCAGCGTGGAACTGGACAGGGGAATTGAAGCTTTCTTT.

This clonotype was counted many times. The chain has TRBV6-1 and TRBJ2-7, with 7 bases lining up with TRBD1. The CDR3 covers 14 residues. Germline V lookup: CDR1 MNHNS, CDR2 SASEGT. After removal of 7 bases from V and 2 bases from J, the junction contained 8 bases not matched to a gene. The CDR3 bases are TGTGCCAGCACTGAGGACAGGTTCACCTACGAGCAGTACTTC. This codes for CASTEDRFTYEQYF.

The table lists this clonotype with a few counts. This chain connects TRBV7-9 to TRBJ2-7; D perhaps matches TRBD1 (5 bases). Germline V CDR1 and CDR2: SEHNR, FQNEAQ (reference sequence). The CDR3 consists of 16 residues. V was pared by 2 bases and J by 3 bases, with 17 bases between. CDR3 DNA sequence: TGTGCCAGCAGCTTATCTGTCAGGGAAGAGGTCTACGAGCAGTACTTC. As protein: CASSLSVREEVYEQYF.

This chain links TRBV20-1 with TRBJ2-7; D may match TRBD1 or TRBD2 (5 bases each). V lost 6 bases and J 4 bases, leaving 10 bases between the germline ends. The CDR3 totals 11 residues. Germline V lookup: CDR1 DFQATT, CDR2 SNEGSKA (reference sequence). The CDR3 sequence: CSAGTQYEQYF. In DNA form, the CDR3 reads TGCAGTGCCGGGACCCAATACGAGCAGTACTTC.

This clonotype was counted only a few times. V usage is TRBV28 and J usage is TRBJ2-3, with TRBD1 matching over 8 bases. The CDR3 has 16 amino acids. CDR1 and CDR2 from the germline V gene are MDHEN and SYDVKM. The junction had 13 bases not matched to a gene; V was cut back by 4 bases and J by 7 bases. The CDR3 bases are TGTGCCAGCAGTTCCGGGACAGGACGGTTCTTGAATACGCAGTATTTT. As protein: CASSSGTGRFLNTQYF.

This clonotype was seen repeatedly, ten times or more. CDR3 DNA sequence: TGTGCCAGCAGACCGACAGGGGGGACGAAAGACATTCAGTACTTC. Translation: CASRPTGGTKDIQYF. This sequence joins TRBV2 and TRBJ2-4; 9 bases are a match to TRBD1. The CDR3 is made up of 15 amino acids. Per germline, CDR1 SNHLY and CDR2 FYNNEI. Trimming took 6 bases from V and 8 from J; bases not matched to a gene: 11.

Ten or more counts support this clonotype. This rearrangement joins TRBV19 to TRBJ2-5; TRBD2 might be the D (6 bases). Germline CDR1 LNHDA, CDR2 SQIVND (reference sequence). This CDR3 is built from 14 residues. The germline V and J ends were trimmed by 5 bases and 3 bases, with 13 bases remaining between them. CDR3 DNA: TGTGCCAGTAGTCCCCGGGAGAGCGAAGAGACCCAGTACTTC. Translated: CASSPRESEETQYF.

Regarding this clonotype: One end of the junction does not line up with germline, which may come from a read error. V is TRBV10-3 and J is TRBJ2-5, with 10 bases matching TRBD2. The CDR3 length is 15 residues. Germline V gene sequence: CDR1 ENHRY, CDR2 SYGVKD. The CDR3 DNA reads TGTGCCATCAGTAAAGGGACTAGCGTACAAGAGGCCCAGTACTTC. The encoded protein is CAISKGTSVQEAQYF.

The sample holds a few counts of this clonotype. The chain joins TRBV3-1 to TRBJ2-2, with D possibly being TRBD2 (6 bases). Trimming took off 5 bases at V and 5 bases at J, with 12 bases between the two ends. This CDR3 comprises 14 residues. Germline-derived CDR1 and CDR2 are LGHDT and YNNKEL (reference sequence). CDR3 loop: CASSAGPGTGELFF. The DNA for the CDR3 is TGTGCCAGCAGCGCGGGGCCGGGGACCGGGGAGCTGTTTTTT.